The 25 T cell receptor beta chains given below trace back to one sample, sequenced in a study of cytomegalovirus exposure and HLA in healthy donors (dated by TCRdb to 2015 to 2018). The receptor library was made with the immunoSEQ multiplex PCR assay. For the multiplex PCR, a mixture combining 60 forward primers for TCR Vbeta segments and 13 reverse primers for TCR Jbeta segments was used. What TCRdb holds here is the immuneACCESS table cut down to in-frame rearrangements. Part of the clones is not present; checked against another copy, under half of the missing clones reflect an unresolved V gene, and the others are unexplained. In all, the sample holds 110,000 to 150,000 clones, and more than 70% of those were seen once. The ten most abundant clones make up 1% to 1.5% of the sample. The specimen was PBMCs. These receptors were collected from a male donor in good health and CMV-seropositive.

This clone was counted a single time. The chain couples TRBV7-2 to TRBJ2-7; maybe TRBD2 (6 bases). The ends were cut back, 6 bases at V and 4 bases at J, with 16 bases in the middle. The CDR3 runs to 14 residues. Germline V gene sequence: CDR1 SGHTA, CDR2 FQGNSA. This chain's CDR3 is CASSHSKGTYEQYF. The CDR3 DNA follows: TGTGCCAGCAGTCATTCCAAGGGGACTTACGAGCAGTACTTC.

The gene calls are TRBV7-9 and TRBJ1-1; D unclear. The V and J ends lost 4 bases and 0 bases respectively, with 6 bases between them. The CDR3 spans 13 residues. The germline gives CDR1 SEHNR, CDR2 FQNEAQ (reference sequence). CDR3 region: CASSYYMNTEAFF. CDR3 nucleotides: TGTGCCAGCAGCTATTACATGAACACTGAAGCTTTCTTT.

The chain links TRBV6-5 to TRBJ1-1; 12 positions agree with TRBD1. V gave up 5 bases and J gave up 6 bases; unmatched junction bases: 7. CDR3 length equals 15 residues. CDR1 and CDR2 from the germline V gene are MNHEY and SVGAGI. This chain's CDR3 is CASSKGQGARAEAFF. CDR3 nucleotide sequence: TGTGCCAGCAGTAAGGGACAGGGGGCCCGAGCTGAAGCTTTCTTT.

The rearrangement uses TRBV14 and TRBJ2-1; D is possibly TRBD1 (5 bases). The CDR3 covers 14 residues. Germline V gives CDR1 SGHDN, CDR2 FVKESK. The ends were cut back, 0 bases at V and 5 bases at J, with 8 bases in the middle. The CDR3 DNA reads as TGTGCCAGCAGCCAAGAGGCAGGGCACAATGAGCAGTTCTTC. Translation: CASSQEAGHNEQFF.

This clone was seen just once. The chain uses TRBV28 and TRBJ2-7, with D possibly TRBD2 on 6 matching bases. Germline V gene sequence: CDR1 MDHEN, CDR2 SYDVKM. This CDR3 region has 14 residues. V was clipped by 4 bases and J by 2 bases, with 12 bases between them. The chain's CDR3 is CASSWSGRTYEQYF. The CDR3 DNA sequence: TGTGCCAGCAGTTGGTCAGGGAGGACCTACGAGCAGTACTTC.

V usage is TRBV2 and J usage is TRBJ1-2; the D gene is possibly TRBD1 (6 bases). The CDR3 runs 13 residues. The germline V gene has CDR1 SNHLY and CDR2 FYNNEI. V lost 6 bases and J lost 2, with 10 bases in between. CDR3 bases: TGTGCCAGCAGCCCCGACAGGAACTATGGCTACACCTTC. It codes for CASSPDRNYGYTF. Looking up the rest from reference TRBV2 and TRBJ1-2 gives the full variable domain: EPEVTQTPSHQVTQMGQEVILRCVPISNHLYFYWYRQILGQKVEFLVSFYNNEISEKSEIFDDQFSVERPDGSNFTLKIRSTKLEDSAMYFCASSPDRNYGYTFGSGTRLTVV.

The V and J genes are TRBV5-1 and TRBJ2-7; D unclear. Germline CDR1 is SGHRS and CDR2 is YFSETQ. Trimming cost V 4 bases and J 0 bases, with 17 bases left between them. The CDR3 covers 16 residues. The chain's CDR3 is CASSTGWVSSSYEQYF. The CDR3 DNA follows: TGCGCCAGCAGCACGGGTTGGGTCTCAAGCTCCTACGAGCAGTACTTC.

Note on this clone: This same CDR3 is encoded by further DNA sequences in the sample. In DNA, the CDR3 is TGTGCCAGCAGCCCCGAAGGAGACACCGGGGAGCTGTTTTTT. Translating gives CASSPEGDTGELFF. This chain links TRBV9 with TRBJ2-2; D is unresolved. Looked up from germline, CDR1 is SGDLS and CDR2 is YYNGEE. The V end lost 4 bases, the J end lost 3 bases, and 10 bases lay between the germline ends. This CDR3 spans 14 amino acids.

CDR3 sequence: CASSLGRSGRPGEQYF. The DNA for the CDR3 is TGTGCCAGCAGCTTAGGGAGAAGCGGGAGGCCCGGAGAGCAGTACTTC. The chain carries TRBV7-9 and TRBJ2-5; 9 positions match TRBD2. Looked up from germline, CDR1 is SEHNR and CDR2 is FQNEAQ (reference sequence). Trimming removed 1 base from V and 11 bases from J; junction bases left unmatched: 14. The CDR3 covers 16 residues.

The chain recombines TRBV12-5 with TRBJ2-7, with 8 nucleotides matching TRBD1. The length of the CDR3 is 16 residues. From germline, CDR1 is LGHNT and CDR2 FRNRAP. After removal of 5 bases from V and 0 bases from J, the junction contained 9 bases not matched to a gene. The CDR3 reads CASGRTGQEYSYEQYF. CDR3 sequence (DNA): TGTGCTAGTGGTCGCACGGGACAGGAATACTCCTACGAGCAGTACTTC. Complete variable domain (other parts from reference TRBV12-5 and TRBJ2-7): DARVTQTPRHKVTEMGQEVTMRCQPILGHNTVFWYRQTMMQGLELLAYFRNRAPLDDSGMPKDRFSAEMPDATLATLKIQPSEPRDSAVYFCASGRTGQEYSYEQYFGPGTRLTVT.

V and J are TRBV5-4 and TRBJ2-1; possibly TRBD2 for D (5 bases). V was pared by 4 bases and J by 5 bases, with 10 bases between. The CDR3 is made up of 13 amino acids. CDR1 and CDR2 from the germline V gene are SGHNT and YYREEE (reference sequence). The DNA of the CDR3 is TGTGCCAGCAGCCCCGGGGTCGACAATGAGCAGTTCTTC. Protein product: CASSPGVDNEQFF.

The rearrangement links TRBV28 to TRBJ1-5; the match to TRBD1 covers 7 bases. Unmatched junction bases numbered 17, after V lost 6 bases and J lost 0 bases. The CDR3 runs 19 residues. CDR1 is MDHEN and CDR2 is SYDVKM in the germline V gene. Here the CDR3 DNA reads TGTGCCAGCAGCCCCGAACAGGGGCCCCGAACCTATAGCAATCAGCCCCAGCATTTT. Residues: CASSPEQGPRTYSNQPQHF.

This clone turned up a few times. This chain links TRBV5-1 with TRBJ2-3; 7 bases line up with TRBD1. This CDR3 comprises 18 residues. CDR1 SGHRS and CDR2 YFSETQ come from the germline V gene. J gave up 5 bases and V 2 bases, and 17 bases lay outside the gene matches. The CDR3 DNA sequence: TGCGCCAGCAGCTTAACCATGACACAGGGGCTGTTAGGAGATACGCAGTATTTT. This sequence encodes CASSLTMTQGLLGDTQYF.

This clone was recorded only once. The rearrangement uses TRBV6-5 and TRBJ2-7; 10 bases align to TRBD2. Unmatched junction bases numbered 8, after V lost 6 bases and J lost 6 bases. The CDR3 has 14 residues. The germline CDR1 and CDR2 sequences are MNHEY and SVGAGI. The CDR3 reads CASSPGTSVSEQYF. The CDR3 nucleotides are TGTGCCAGCAGCCCCGGGACTAGCGTTTCCGAGCAGTACTTC.

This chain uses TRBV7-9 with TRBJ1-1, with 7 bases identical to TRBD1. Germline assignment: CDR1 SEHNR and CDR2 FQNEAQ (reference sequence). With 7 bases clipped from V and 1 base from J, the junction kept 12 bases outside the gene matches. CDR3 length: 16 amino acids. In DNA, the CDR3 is TGTGCCAGCACCCTAACGATGGGACAGCGGAACACTGAAGCTTTCTTT. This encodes CASTLTMGQRNTEAFF.

In nucleotides, the CDR3 is TGTGCCAGCAGTTTATCCGGGACACCGAATTTCTATGGCTACACCTTC. It is translated as CASSLSGTPNFYGYTF. The rearrangement uses TRBV27 and TRBJ1-2, with D possibly TRBD1 on 6 matching bases. The germline CDR1 and CDR2 sequences are MNHEY and SMNVEV (reference sequence). Trimming removed 0 bases at V and 4 bases at J, with 15 bases between. CDR3 length: 16 amino acids.

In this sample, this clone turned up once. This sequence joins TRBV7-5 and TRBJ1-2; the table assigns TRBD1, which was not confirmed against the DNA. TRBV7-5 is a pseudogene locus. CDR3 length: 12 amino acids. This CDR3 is CARSPGGLGYTF. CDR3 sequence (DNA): TGTGCCAGAAGCCCAGGGGGCCTTGGCTACACCTTC.

The CDR3 sequence: CASSPTGGAGNTEAFF. The DNA of the CDR3 is TGTGCCAGCAGTCCAACAGGGGGCGCTGGGAACACTGAAGCTTTCTTT. The genes are TRBV27 and TRBJ1-1, with TRBD1 identical over 9 bases. V lost 5 bases, J lost 1 base, and 8 bases stayed unmatched. This CDR3 comprises 16 residues. Looked up from germline, CDR1 is MNHEY and CDR2 is SMNVEV (reference sequence).

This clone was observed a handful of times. The CDR3 is CASSQGQGNYEQYF. As DNA, the CDR3 is TGCGCCAGCAGCCAAGGACAGGGGAACTACGAGCAGTACTTC. The chain links TRBV4-3 to TRBJ2-7; the match to TRBD1 covers 8 bases. The CDR3 sequence is 14 residues long. J was trimmed by 3 bases and V by 1 base; bases with no gene match: 2. The germline CDR1 and CDR2 sequences are LGHNA and YSLEER.

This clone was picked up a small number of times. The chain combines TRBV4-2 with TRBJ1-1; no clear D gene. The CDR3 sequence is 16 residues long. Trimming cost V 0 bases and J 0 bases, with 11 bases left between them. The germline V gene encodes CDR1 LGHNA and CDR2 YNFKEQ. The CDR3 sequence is CASSQDPTGMNTEAFF. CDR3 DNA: TGTGCCAGCAGCCAAGATCCGACGGGAATGAACACTGAAGCTTTCTTT.

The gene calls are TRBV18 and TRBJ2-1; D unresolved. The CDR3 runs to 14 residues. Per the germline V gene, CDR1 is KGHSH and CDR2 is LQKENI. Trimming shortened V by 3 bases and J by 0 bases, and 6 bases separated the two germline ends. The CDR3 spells CASSPSSSYNEQFF. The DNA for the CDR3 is TGTGCCAGCTCACCGAGTAGCTCCTACAATGAGCAGTTCTTC.

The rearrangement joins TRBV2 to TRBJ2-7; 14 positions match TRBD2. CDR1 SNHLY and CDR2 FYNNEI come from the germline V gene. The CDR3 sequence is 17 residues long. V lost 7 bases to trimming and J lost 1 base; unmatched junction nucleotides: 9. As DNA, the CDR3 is TGTGCCAGCATTTGGACTAGCGGGGGGACCCGGTCCTACGAGCAGTACTTC. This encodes CASIWTSGGTRSYEQYF.

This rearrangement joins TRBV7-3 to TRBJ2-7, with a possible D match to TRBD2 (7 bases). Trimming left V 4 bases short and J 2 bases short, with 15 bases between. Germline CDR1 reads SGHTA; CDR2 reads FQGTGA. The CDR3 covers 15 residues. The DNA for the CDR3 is TGTGCCAGCAGCTCGGGGGCTAGCGGCGCCTACGAGCAGTACTTC. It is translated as CASSSGASGAYEQYF.

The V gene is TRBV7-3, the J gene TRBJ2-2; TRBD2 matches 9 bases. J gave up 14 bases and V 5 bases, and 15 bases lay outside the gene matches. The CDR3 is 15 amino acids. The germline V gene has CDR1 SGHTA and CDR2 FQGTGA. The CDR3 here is CASSPRVSGSIALFF. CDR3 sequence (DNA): TGTGCCAGCAGCCCCCGGGTTAGCGGGAGTATCGCCCTGTTTTTT.

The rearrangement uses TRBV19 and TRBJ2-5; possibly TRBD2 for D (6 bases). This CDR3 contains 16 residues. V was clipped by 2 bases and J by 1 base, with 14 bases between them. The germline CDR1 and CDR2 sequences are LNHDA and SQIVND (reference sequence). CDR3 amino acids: CASSILPGGIQETQYF. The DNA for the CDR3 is TGTGCCAGTAGTATACTCCCCGGCGGGATCCAAGAGACCCAGTACTTC.